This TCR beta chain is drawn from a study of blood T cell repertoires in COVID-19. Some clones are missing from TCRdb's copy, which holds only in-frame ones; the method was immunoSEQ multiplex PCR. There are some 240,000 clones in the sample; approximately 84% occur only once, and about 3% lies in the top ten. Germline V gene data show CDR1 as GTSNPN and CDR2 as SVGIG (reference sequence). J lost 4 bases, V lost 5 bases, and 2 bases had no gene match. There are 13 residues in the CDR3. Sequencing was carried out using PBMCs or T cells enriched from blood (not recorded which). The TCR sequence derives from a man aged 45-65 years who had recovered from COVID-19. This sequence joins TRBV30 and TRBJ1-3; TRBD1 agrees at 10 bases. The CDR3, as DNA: TGTGCCTGGGACAGGGGGCCCGGAAACACCATATATTTT. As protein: CAWDRGPGNTIYF. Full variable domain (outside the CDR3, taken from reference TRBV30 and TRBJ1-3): SQTIHQWPATLVQPVGSPLSLECTVEGTSNPNLYWYRQAAGRGLQLLFYSVGIGQISSEVPQNLSASRPQDRQFILSSKKLLLSDSGFYLCAWDRGPGNTIYFGEGSWLTVV.